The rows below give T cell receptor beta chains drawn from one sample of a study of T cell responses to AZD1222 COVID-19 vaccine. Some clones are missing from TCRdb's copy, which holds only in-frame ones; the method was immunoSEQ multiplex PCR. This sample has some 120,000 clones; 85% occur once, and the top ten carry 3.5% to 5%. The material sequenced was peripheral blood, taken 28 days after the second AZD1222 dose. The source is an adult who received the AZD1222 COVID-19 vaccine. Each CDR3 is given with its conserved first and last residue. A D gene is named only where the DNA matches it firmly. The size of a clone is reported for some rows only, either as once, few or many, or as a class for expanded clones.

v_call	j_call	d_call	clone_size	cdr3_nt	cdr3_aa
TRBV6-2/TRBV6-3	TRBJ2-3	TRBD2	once	TGTGCCAGCAGTTCGGGGAGGGTGGGAGGAGCAGATACGCAGTATTTT	CASSSGRVGGADTQYF
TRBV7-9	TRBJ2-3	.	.	TGTGCCAGCAGCATAACCGGGGGTTACACAGATACGCAGTATTTT	CASSITGGYTDTQYF
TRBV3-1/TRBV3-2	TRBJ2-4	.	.	TGTGCCAGCAGCCTCCTGTCAGGGGGGGCCAAAAACATTCAGTACTTC	CASSLLSGGAKNIQYF
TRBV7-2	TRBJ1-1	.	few	TGTGCCAGCAGCTCTCCCCTATTTACAGGCCTTAGGGGCACTGAAGCTTTCTTT	CASSSPLFTGLRGTEAFF
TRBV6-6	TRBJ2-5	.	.	TGTGCCAGCAGCTCACAAGAGACCCAGTACTTC	CASSSQETQYF
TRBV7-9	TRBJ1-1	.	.	TGTGCCAGCAGCTTAGAGGTCGTGGGTACTGAAGCTTTCTTT	CASSLEVVGTEAFF
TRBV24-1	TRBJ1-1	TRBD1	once	TGTGCCACCAGTGATTCCCAGGGACAGGGTATCACTGAAGCTTTCTTT	CATSDSQGQGITEAFF
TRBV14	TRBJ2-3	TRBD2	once	TGTGCCAGCAGCCAACTAGCGGGGGGTGCCAGGGGAGATACGCAGTATTTT	CASSQLAGGARGDTQYF
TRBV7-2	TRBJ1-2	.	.	TGTGCCAGCAGCGAGGGGACCCAATTTTTGGGCTACACCTTC	CASSEGTQFLGYTF
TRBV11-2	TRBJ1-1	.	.	TGTGCCAGCAGCTTAGGGGTAGGGATGAACACTGAAGCTTTCTTT	CASSLGVGMNTEAFF
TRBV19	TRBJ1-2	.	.	TGTGCCAGTAGTCCCCGACAGCCGGAGGGCTACACCTTC	CASSPRQPEGYTF
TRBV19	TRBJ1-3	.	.	TGTGCCAGTAGTATTTTTGGCAGCTCATCTGGAAACACCATATATTTT	CASSIFGSSSGNTIYF
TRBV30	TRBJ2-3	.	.	TGTGCCTGGAGTGTACGCCGCGACTTTACTAGCACAGATACGCAGTATTTT	CAWSVRRDFTSTDTQYF
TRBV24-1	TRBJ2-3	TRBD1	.	TGTGCCACCCGAGGGACAGGGGTAATGGATACGCAGTATTTT	CATRGTGVMDTQYF
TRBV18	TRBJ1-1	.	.	TGTGCCAGCTCGCCCCAGGGGACCACTGAAGCTTTCTTT	CASSPQGTTEAFF
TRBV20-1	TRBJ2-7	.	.	TGCAGTGCTAGTCGAGGGGCCCCCTCCTACGAGCAGTACTTC	CSASRGAPSYEQYF
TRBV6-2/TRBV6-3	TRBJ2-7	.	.	TGTGCCAGCAGTTACGGCGGCCCCCTTTCCTACGAGCAGTACTTC	CASSYGGPLSYEQYF